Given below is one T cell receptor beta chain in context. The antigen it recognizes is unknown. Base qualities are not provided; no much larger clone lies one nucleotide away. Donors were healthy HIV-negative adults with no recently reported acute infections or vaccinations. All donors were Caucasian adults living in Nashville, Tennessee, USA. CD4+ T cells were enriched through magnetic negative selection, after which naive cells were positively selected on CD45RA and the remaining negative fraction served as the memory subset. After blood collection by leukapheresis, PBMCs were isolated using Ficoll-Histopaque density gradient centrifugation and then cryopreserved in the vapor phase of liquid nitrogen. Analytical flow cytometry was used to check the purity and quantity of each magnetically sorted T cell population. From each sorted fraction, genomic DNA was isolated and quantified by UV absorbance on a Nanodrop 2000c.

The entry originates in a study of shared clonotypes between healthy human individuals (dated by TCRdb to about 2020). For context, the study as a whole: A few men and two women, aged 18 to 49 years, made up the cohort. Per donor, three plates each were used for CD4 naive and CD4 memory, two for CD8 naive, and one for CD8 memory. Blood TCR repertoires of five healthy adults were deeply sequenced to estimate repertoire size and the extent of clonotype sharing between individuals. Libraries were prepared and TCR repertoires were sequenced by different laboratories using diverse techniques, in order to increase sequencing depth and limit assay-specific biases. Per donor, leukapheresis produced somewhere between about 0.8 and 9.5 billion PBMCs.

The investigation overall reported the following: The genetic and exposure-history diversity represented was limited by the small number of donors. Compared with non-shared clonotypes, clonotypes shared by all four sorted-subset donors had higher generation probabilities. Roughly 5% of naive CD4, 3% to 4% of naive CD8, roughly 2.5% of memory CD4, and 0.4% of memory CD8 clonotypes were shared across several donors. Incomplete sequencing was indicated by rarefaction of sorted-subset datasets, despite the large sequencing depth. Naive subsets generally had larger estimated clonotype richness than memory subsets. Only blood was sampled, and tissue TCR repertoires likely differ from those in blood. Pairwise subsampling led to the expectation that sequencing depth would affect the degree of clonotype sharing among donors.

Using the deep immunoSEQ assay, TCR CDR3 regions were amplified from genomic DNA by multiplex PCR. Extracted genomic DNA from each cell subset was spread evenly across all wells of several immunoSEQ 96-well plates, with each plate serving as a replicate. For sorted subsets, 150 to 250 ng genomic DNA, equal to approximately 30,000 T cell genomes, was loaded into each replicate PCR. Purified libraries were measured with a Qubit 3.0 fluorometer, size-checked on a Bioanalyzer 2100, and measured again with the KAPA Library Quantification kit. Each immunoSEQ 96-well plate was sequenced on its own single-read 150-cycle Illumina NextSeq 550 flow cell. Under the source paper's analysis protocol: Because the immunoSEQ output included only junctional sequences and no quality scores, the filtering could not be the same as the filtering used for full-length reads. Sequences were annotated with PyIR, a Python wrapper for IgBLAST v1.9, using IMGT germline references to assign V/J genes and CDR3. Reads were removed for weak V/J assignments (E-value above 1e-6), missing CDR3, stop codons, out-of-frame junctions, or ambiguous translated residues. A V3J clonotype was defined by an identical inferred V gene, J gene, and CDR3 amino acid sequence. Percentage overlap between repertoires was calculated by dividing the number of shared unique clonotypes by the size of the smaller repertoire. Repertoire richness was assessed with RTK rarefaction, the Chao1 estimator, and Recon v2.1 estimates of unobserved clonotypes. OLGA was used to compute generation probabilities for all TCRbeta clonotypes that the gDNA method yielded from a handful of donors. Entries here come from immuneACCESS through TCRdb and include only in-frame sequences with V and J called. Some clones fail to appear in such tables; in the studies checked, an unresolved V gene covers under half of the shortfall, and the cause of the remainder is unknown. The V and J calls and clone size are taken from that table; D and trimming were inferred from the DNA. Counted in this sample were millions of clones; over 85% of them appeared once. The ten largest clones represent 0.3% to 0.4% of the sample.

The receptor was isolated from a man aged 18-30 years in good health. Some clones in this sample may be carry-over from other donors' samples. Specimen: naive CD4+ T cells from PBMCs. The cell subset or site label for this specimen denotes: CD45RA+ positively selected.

CDR3 sequence: CASSLAMREGHFF. Read as DNA, the sequence is TGCGCCAGCAGCTTGGCGATGCGGGAGGGCCACTTCTTC. Recombination linked TRBV5-1 to TRBJ2-1, with TRBD2 identical over 9 junction bases. Germline trimming: 0 bases from V, 16 bases from J; junction bases outside gene matches: 8. The CDR3 runs 13 residues from the cysteine to the phenylalanine. The entry retains the CDR3 DNA only, 39 bases that are in frame from base 1. CDR1 and CDR2 were assigned from the germline V gene as SGHRS and YFSETQ.